Listed below are T cell receptor beta chains from one sample, sequenced in a study of early T cells in non-severe SARS-CoV-2 infection. TCRdb re-called the 5' RACE reads with MiXCR, one entry per CDR3 protein. The sample lists 80,000 or so distinct CDR3 sequences, roughly 12% occurring once. The input for sequencing was whole blood, taken at baseline. These receptors were taken from an adult who was a healthcare worker with PCR-confirmed SARS-CoV-2 infection or an uninfected control (not recorded which). CDR3s include the opening cysteine and the closing phenylalanine or tryptophan. Fields, in order: D gene, V gene, J gene, CDR3 protein. A D gene is named only where the DNA matches it firmly.

NA	TRBV7-2	TRBJ2-5	CASSSPGFKFETQYF
NA	TRBV29-1	TRBJ1-5	CSVSGQSNQPQHF
NA	TRBV7-2	TRBJ2-7	CASSSSPTAPYEQYF
NA	TRBV20-1	TRBJ1-5	CSATFAGTSNQPQHF
TRBD1	TRBV7-2	TRBJ1-5	CASSAGQPNQPQHF
NA	TRBV2	TRBJ2-6	CASSELGSGANVLTF
NA	TRBV29-1	TRBJ1-2	CSAGNQGNGYTF
NA	TRBV30	TRBJ2-7	CACRHDLRGYEQYF
NA	TRBV19	TRBJ1-5	CASSIRGGNQPQHF
NA	TRBV18	TRBJ1-2	CASSPSGQFPRLYGYTF
NA	TRBV12-3/TRBV12-4	TRBJ1-1	CASSLTQTLNTEAFF
NA	TRBV7-2	TRBJ2-4	CASRGTANIQYF
NA	TRBV29-1	TRBJ1-2	CSATGTSNYGYTF
NA	TRBV10-3	TRBJ2-1	CAIKSQGWPDTNEQFF
NA	TRBV7-2	TRBJ2-7	CASSPGPTYEQYF
NA	TRBV7-8	TRBJ1-1	CATSLGWGDGAFF
NA	TRBV20-1	TRBJ2-3	CSARDFQGQTDTQYF
NA	TRBV12-3/TRBV12-4	TRBJ1-4	CASSTQGLREKLFF
NA	TRBV7-3	TRBJ1-3	CASSPIGGVGNTIYF
TRBD1	TRBV4-2	TRBJ2-1	CASSQDPWHGTATYNEQFF
NA	TRBV20-1	TRBJ2-7	CSASLDIPYEQYF
NA	TRBV29-1	TRBJ2-3	CSPRWGDTQYF
NA	TRBV6-6	TRBJ2-5	CASMGGQETQYF
NA	TRBV14	TRBJ2-3	CASSQDTDTQYF
NA	TRBV5-1	TRBJ2-5	CASSLLAEETQYF
NA	TRBV3-1	TRBJ1-6	CASSQRAYNSPLHF
NA	TRBV25-1	TRBJ1-4	CASSVPRGLNEKLFF
NA	TRBV29-1	TRBJ1-3	CSVEDYSSGNTIYF
NA	TRBV27	TRBJ2-7	CASSLRRDYEQYF
NA	TRBV6-5	TRBJ2-7	CASSYSRAAYEQYF
NA	TRBV28	TRBJ2-3	CASSLWAGGTDTQYF
TRBD1	TRBV12-3/TRBV12-4	TRBJ1-4	CASSLDGQGYEKLFF
NA	TRBV2	TRBJ1-5	CASNEQNSNQPQHF
TRBD2	TRBV10-3	TRBJ2-1	CAISESRTSGDEQFF
NA	TRBV10-3	TRBJ2-2	CAISPGPGELFF
NA	TRBV6-1	TRBJ1-6	CASSDQKGNSPLHF
NA	TRBV4-1	TRBJ1-2	CASSQAGSNYGYTF
TRBD1	TRBV27	TRBJ2-7	CASTTTGGLRHEQYF
TRBD1	TRBV3-1	TRBJ2-1	CASRQDRVGEFF
NA	TRBV7-2	TRBJ2-7	CASSFPGTPYEQYF
TRBD2	TRBV4-1	TRBJ2-7	CASSQGRGGVYEQYF
NA	TRBV5-4	TRBJ1-2	CASSLSTNYGYTF
TRBD2	TRBV7-6	TRBJ2-7	CASSLGAGGKTYEQYF
NA	TRBV7-2	TRBJ2-1	CASSIQAAYNEQFF
TRBD2	TRBV5-1	TRBJ2-1	CASSLAPGGNNNEQFF
NA	TRBV5-5	TRBJ2-3	CASSPPGAPDTQYF
NA	TRBV5-5	TRBJ1-1	CASSTHLPKNTEAFF
NA	TRBV28	TRBJ2-2	CASSDLAPGDTGELFF
NA	TRBV7-9	TRBJ2-7	CASSLVGPTSEQYF
NA	TRBV18	TRBJ2-3	CASSPPTTDTQYF
TRBD1	TRBV19	TRBJ1-5	CASSSGQRGNQPQHF